Below, 6 T cell receptor beta chains from the same sample are listed, as sequenced in a study of CD8+CD57+ T cells in acquired aplastic anemia. Genomic DNA constituted the template upon which TCR beta VDJ and CDR3 profiling was performed. TCRdb called the reads again in MiXCR, with one record for every CDR3 protein. The sample holds 250,000 to 350,000 distinct CDR3 sequences, approximately 58% seen once. All patients picked for sequencing had shown, by flow cytometry, an expansion of CD8+CD57+ cells. Sample: sorted CD4+, CD8+, or CD8+CD57+ T cells (not recorded which) from PBMCs. These receptors all come from a human donor with aplastic anemia.

V and J are TRBV29-1 and TRBJ1-1; no definite D call. The CDR3 contains 16 residues. Germline V gives CDR1 SQVTM, CDR2 ANQGSEA. Trimming removed 4 bases from V and 3 bases from J, with 21 bases in between. The chain's CDR3 is CSVVVSLGRGYTEAFF. CDR3 bases: TGCAGCGTTGTTGTGTCACTTGGCAGAGGCTACACTGAAGCTTTCTTT.

This clonotype was observed at least ten times. The genes are TRBV18 and TRBJ1-2; tentative D call: TRBD1 (6 bases). This CDR3 comprises 13 residues. Germline V CDR1 and CDR2: KGHSH, LQKENI. Trimming removed 2 bases at V and 8 bases at J, with 12 bases between. CDR3 region: CASSPAPGVGYTF. In DNA form, the CDR3 reads TGTGCCAGCTCACCAGCCCCAGGGGTCGGCTACACCTTC.

V and J are TRBV20-1 and TRBJ2-5; possible D gene TRBD1, 6 bases. Germline CDR1 DFQATT, CDR2 SNEGSKA (reference sequence). The CDR3 is 16 residues long. The germline V and J ends were trimmed by 0 bases and 1 base, with 15 bases remaining between them. The CDR3 loop reads CSARDLRGGGQETQYF. CDR3 in DNA: TGCAGTGCTAGAGACCTCAGGGGTGGGGGCCAAGAGACCCAGTACTTC.

This clonotype was recorded a few times. The junction departs from germline at one end; a sequencing error may be responsible. V gene TRBV7-7 combines with J gene TRBJ2-3; D is possibly TRBD2 (6 bases). CDR3 length: 13 residues. Germline V gene data show CDR1 as SSHAT and CDR2 as FNYEAQ (reference sequence). CDR3: CASSPLAGDTQYF. The CDR3 region has the DNA TGTGCTAGCAGCCCACTAGCAGGAGATACGCAGTATTTT.

The chain uses TRBV6-6 and TRBJ2-7; D is uncertain. This CDR3 contains 14 residues. CDR1 MNHNY and CDR2 SVGAGI come from the germline V gene (reference sequence). Trimming stripped 1 base from V and 0 bases from J, with 7 bases between. CDR3 nucleotide sequence: TGTGCCAGCAGTTACTACGGTGGCTCCTACGAGCAGTACTTC. Protein sequence: CASSYYGGSYEQYF.

The table lists this clonotype with a count of one. V gene TRBV20-1 combines with J gene TRBJ1-1, with D unresolved. The CDR3 length is 11 residues. The germline V and J ends were trimmed by 4 bases and 8 bases, with 11 bases remaining between them. CDR1 is DFQATT, CDR2 SNEGSKA, per germline (reference sequence). This CDR3 is CSATQTFEAFF. Here the CDR3 DNA reads TGCAGTGCTACACAGACTTTCGAAGCTTTCTTT.